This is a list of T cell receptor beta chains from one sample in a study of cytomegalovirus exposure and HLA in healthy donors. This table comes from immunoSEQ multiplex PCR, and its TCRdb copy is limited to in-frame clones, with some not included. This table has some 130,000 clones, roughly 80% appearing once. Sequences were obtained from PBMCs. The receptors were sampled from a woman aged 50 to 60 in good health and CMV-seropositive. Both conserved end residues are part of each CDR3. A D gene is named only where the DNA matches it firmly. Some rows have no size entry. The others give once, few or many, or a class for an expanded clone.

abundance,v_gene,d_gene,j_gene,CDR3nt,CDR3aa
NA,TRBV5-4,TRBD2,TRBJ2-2,TGTGCCAGTCGGGTGCGGGGGGACACCGGGGAGCTGTTTTTT,CASRVRGDTGELFF
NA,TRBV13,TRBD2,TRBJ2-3,TGTGCCAGCAGCTCGACTACTAGCGGGAGGGCCTCGAGCACAGATACGCAGTATTTT,CASSSTTSGRASSTDTQYF
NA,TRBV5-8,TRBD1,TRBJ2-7,TGTGCCAGCAGAGGTCCCGGGACAGGGGGCGCCGAGCAGTACTTC,CASRGPGTGGAEQYF
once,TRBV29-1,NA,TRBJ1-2,TGCAGCCTAGGCGCGGACTATGGCTACACCTTC,CSLGADYGYTF
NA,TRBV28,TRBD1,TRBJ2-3,TGTGCCAGCAGTTTAGTAGGGGGCGATACGCAGTATTTT,CASSLVGGDTQYF
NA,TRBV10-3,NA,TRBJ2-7,TGTGCCATCAGTGATGCAGGGCCCACCTACGAGCAGTACTTC,CAISDAGPTYEQYF
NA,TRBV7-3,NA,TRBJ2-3,TGTGCCAGCAGCTCGAACTCTCATACGCAGTATTTT,CASSSNSHTQYF
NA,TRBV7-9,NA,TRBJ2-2,TGTGCCAGCAGCTCCGTAGGGGGCACCGGGGAGCTGTTTTTT,CASSSVGGTGELFF
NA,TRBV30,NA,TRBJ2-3,TGTGCCTTGGCCCCGGGAGGCACAGATACGCAGTATTTT,CALAPGGTDTQYF
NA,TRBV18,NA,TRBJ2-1,TGTGCCAGCTCACCCTTCGCCTACAATGAGCAGTTCTTC,CASSPFAYNEQFF
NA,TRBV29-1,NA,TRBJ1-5,TGCAGCGTTGGCGGGGGCAATCAGCCCCAGCATTTT,CSVGGGNQPQHF
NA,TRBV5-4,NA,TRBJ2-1,TGTGCCAGCAGCCCGAGGGGGTCTAATGAGCAGTTCTTC,CASSPRGSNEQFF
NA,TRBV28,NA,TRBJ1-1,TGTGCCAGTAGAAATCAGGGTTTTGACACTGAAGCTTTCTTT,CASRNQGFDTEAFF
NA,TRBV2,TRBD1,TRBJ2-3,TGTGCCAGCAGTGAGGACAGGGGCGATACGCAGTATTTT,CASSEDRGDTQYF
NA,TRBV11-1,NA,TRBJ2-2,TGTGCCAGCAGCTTATCCCTAAACACCGGGGAGCTGTTTTTT,CASSLSLNTGELFF
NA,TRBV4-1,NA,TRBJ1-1,TGCGCCAGCAGCCATTTCCCGGGATGGGAGGAGAGCACTGAAGCTTTCTTT,CASSHFPGWEESTEAFF
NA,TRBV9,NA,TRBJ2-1,TGTGCCAGCAGCCCCAGAACCTACAATGAGCAGTTCTTC,CASSPRTYNEQFF
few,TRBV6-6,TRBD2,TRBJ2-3,TGTGCCAGCAGTGGAACTAGCGGTCCTAGCACAGATACGCAGTATTTT,CASSGTSGPSTDTQYF
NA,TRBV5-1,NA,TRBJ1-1,TGCGCCAGCAGCTTGCCACAGAGTGGTGAAGCTTTCTTT,CASSLPQSGEAFF
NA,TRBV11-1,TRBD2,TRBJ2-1,TGTGCCAGCAGCTTAATAGCGGGAGCCTACAATGAGCAGTTCTTC,CASSLIAGAYNEQFF
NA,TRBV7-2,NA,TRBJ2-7,TGTGCCAGCAGCTATAAATACGAGCAGTACTTC,CASSYKYEQYF
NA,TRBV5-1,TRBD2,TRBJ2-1,TGCGCCAGCAGCCTGAGGCTAGCGGGTAACTCCTACAATGAGCAGTTCTTC,CASSLRLAGNSYNEQFF